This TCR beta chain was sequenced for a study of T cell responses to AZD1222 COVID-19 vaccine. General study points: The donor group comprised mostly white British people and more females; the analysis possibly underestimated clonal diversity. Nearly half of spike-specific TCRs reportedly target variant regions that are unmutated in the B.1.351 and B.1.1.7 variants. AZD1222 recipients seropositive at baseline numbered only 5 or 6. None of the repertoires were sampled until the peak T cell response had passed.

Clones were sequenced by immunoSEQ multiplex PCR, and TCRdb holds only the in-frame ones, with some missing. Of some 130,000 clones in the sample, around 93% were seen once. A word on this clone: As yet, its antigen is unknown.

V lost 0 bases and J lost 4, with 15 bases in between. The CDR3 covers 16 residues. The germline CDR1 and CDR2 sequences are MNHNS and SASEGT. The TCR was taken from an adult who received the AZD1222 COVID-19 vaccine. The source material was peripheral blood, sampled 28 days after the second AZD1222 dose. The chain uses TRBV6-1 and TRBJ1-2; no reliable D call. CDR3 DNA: TGTGCCAGCAGTGAAGCAGGGCGGAGAGGCGCCTATGGCTACACCTTC. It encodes CASSEAGRRGAYGYTF.